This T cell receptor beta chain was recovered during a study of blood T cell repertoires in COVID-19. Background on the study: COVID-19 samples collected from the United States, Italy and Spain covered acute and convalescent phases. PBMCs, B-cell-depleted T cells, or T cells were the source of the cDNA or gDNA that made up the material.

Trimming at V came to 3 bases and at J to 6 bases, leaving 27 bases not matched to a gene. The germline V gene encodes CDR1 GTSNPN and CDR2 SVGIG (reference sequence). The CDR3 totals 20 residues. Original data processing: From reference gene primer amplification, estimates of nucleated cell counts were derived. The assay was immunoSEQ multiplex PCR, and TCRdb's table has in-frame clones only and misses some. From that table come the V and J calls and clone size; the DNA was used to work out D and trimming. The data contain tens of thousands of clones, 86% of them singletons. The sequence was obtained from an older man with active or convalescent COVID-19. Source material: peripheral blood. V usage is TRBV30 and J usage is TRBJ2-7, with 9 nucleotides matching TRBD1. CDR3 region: CAWSKGLWSRDREKQSEQYF. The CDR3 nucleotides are TGTGCCTGGAGCAAGGGTTTATGGTCTCGGGACAGGGAGAAACAAAGCGAGCAGTACTTC.